A selection of T cell receptor beta chains follows, all from one sample in a study of Ad26.COV2.S vaccination and SARS-CoV-2 variants. Profiling relied on immunoSEQ multiplex PCR, and the TCRdb table lists in-frame clones only, not all of them. Counted here are approximately 460,000 clones, roughly nine tenths occurring once; the ten biggest clones make up roughly 1.7%. The specimen comprised peripheral blood, sampled in a trial of Ad26.COV2.S vaccine versus placebo. The receptors originated from a person between 18 and 65 years old who received the Ad26.COV2.S COVID-19 vaccine or a placebo. Each CDR3 is given with its conserved first and last residue. The D gene is left open where the match is weak. Clone size appears in some rows only: once, few, many, or a class for an expanded clone.

cdr3_nt cdr3_aa v_call clone_size j_call d_call
TGTGCCAGCAGCTTAGGGGCCCTCGGGAACAATGAGCAGTTCTTC CASSLGALGNNEQFF TRBV11-3 NA TRBJ2-1 NA
TGTGCCAGCAGCAGACAGGGGGCTGGCAATCAGCCCCAGCATTTT CASSRQGAGNQPQHF TRBV5-4 once TRBJ1-5 TRBD1
TGTGCCAGCAGCTTAGGAAGCACAGATACGCAGTATTTT CASSLGSTDTQYF TRBV11-3 NA TRBJ2-3 NA
TGTGCCAGCAGTGCCTGGGTCCGAAACTCCTACAATGAGCAGTTCTTC CASSAWVRNSYNEQFF TRBV6-1 NA TRBJ2-1 NA
TGTGCCAACAGGGGAGGGGCGGATGCTTTCTTT CANRGGADAFF TRBV2 NA TRBJ1-1 TRBD1
TGCGCCAGCCTGAGACAGGGTTCCTACGAGCAGTACTTC CASLRQGSYEQYF TRBV10-2 NA TRBJ2-7 TRBD1
TGTGCCAGCAGTGTAGGAGGGGGCGGCTTGTACGAGCAGTACTTC CASSVGGGGLYEQYF TRBV2 NA TRBJ2-7 NA
TGTGCCAGCAGTGAATCCGGACAGGGAACTTTTAATGAAAAACTGTTTTTT CASSESGQGTFNEKLFF TRBV25-1 NA TRBJ1-4 TRBD1
TGTGCCAGCAGCTTGACAGCCTACCCGGATGAGCAGTTCTTC CASSLTAYPDEQFF TRBV7-6 NA TRBJ2-1 NA
TGTGCCAGCAGTATCGCACAGGGGGGCAACACTGAAGCTTTCTTT CASSIAQGGNTEAFF TRBV28 NA TRBJ1-1 TRBD1
TGTGCCAGCAAACAGGATTTGGGCACAGATACGCAGTATTTT CASKQDLGTDTQYF TRBV7-3 once TRBJ2-3 NA
TGTGCCAGTAGATACGGGACAGGGGATACTCAGCCCCAGCATTTT CASRYGTGDTQPQHF TRBV19 NA TRBJ1-5 TRBD1
TGTGCCAGCAGCCAAGTTGGGACTGTGAACACCGGGGAGCTGTTTTTT CASSQVGTVNTGELFF TRBV3-1/TRBV3-2 NA TRBJ2-2 NA
TGTGCCAGCTCACCCTTCCTCCCGGGACCCCAGAGCTCTGGAAACACCATATATTTT CASSPFLPGPQSSGNTIYF TRBV18 NA TRBJ1-3 NA
TGTGCCAGCAGTTTATATGGGCAGCCCAAAGAGACCCAGTACTTC CASSLYGQPKETQYF TRBV27 NA TRBJ2-5 NA
TGCGCCAGCAGCCTGGATACAGCAGTCCCCCTCCACTTT CASSLDTAVPLHF TRBV5-1 NA TRBJ1-6 NA
TGCGCCAGCAGCCTGTCAGGGCAGGCGCAAGAGACCCAGTACTTC CASSLSGQAQETQYF TRBV5-1 NA TRBJ2-5 NA
TGTGCCAGTAGTCCGGCGGGATCGGGGGGCAATCAGCCCCAGCATTTT CASSPAGSGGNQPQHF TRBV19 NA TRBJ1-5 NA
TGTGCCAGCAGCTTGGACCTTATTGGCTACACCTTC CASSLDLIGYTF TRBV5-4 NA TRBJ1-2 NA
TGCGCCAGCAGCCATGACAGGGGCTCCTACAATGAGCAGTTCTTC CASSHDRGSYNEQFF TRBV4-3 NA TRBJ2-1 TRBD1
TGTGCCATCAGTGACTGGACAGGGGGTGGGGAGACCCAGTACTTC CAISDWTGGGETQYF TRBV10-3 NA TRBJ2-5 TRBD1
TGTGCCAGCAGTGAAGCGGCTTACAGGGGGGGAAGCCCCCAGCATTTT CASSEAAYRGGSPQHF TRBV2 few TRBJ1-5 TRBD1
TGTGCCAGTAGTATTAAATTGATACCTTATAGCAATCAGCCCCAGCATTTT CASSIKLIPYSNQPQHF TRBV19 NA TRBJ1-5 NA
TGTGCCAGCAGACTGCATGGAATCCGGGACAGAAGTTACGAGCAGTACTTC CASRLHGIRDRSYEQYF TRBV21-1 NA TRBJ2-7 NA
TGTGCCATCAGGGGACAGGGGGTTTTATACGAGCAGTACTTC CAIRGQGVLYEQYF TRBV10-3 once TRBJ2-7 TRBD1
TGTGCCAGCAGCCCAGGGGGGTCGGACTATGGCTACACCTTC CASSPGGSDYGYTF TRBV13 NA TRBJ1-2 TRBD1
TGTGCCAGCAGCGTAGCCCAGGGGGCATCCTACGAGCAGTACTTC CASSVAQGASYEQYF TRBV9 NA TRBJ2-7 TRBD1
TGTGCCAGCAGCTTGCCGGACAGTAAGCCGACTCGTTATAGCTCCTACGAGCAGTACTTC CASSLPDSKPTRYSSYEQYF TRBV5-4 NA TRBJ2-7 NA
TGTGCCAGCAGTTTAACTGGGGTACAGCCCCAGCATTTT CASSLTGVQPQHF TRBV28 NA TRBJ1-5 NA
TGTGCCACCAGCAGAGCAACAGGGGGCTACGAGCAGTACTTC CATSRATGGYEQYF TRBV15 NA TRBJ2-7 TRBD1
TGTGCCAGCAGCCGAAAACTAGCGGGGCCTACCTACGAGCAGTACTTC CASSRKLAGPTYEQYF TRBV5-6 NA TRBJ2-7 TRBD2
TGTGCCAGCAGTTTCACTCTCTGGACAGAAACTAATGAAAAACTGTTTTTT CASSFTLWTETNEKLFF TRBV28 NA TRBJ1-4 NA
TGTGCCAGCAGTGAAGCGGGGGAGTCTGAATTT CASSEAGESEF TRBV6-1 NA TRBJ1-4 NA
TGTGCCAGCAGCCAAGTGACGGGAGGCACAGATACGCAGTATTTT CASSQVTGGTDTQYF TRBV4-2 NA TRBJ2-3 NA
TGTGCCAGCGGGAGGACAGGGGTTAGCAATCAGCCCCAGCATTTT CASGRTGVSNQPQHF TRBV6-5 NA TRBJ1-5 TRBD1
TGTGCCATTCGGACCGAGGGACAGGGACATACCGGGGAGCTGTTTTTT CAIRTEGQGHTGELFF TRBV2 NA TRBJ2-2 TRBD1
TGTGCCAGCAGCTTGTTCGAGGAGGGTTCCTATGGCTACACCTTC CASSLFEEGSYGYTF TRBV5-6 few TRBJ1-2 NA
TGTGCCAGCAGTTACCGGACAGGGGGCGCAGATACGCAGTATTTT CASSYRTGGADTQYF TRBV6-5 NA TRBJ2-3 TRBD1
TGTGCCACCAGTGCTCGGGGGGACGGGAAGCAGTTCTTC CATSARGDGKQFF TRBV24-1 NA TRBJ2-1 TRBD2
TGTGCCAGCAGCTCCCCGGGGGGCAGGGGTGAAAAACTGTTTTTT CASSSPGGRGEKLFF TRBV13 NA TRBJ1-4 NA